What follows describes a single TCR beta chain. Antigen specificity is unknown. This record comes from a study of cytomegalovirus exposure and HLA in healthy donors. The V and J ends lost 0 bases and 1 base respectively, with 12 bases between them. In germline, CDR1 is MNHEY, CDR2 SVGAGI. The CDR3 is 16 residues long. The study ran its PCR with 60 Vbeta and 13 Jbeta primers. Measured with immunoSEQ multiplex PCR; TCRdb has only the in-frame clones, and not every one. This sample has 140,000 to 150,000 clones, with approximately 78% found just once. Regarding the study as a whole: Later, TCR association rates were found to vary by HLA locus, highest for DRB1 and lowest for HLA-C. There were several of the most significant clusters that appeared linked to common viral pathogens in a later analysis.

V usage is TRBV6-5 and J usage is TRBJ1-1, with D hard to call. The sequenced material came from PBMCs. The sequence was collected from a man aged 40-50 years in good health and CMV-seropositive. The CDR3 protein is CASSYSNSGRNTEAFF. The CDR3 region has the DNA TGTGCCAGCAGTTACTCGAATTCGGGTAGGAACACTGAAGCTTTCTTT.